Sequencing of this T cell receptor (beta chain) was carried out in a study of blood T cells in healthy people across ages. For the second PCR, which ran for about 7 to 11 cycles, a sample-barcoded 5' primer and a J-beta primer mix were used. From the 5' RACE reads, TCRdb called clonotypes with MiXCR, one entry per CDR3 protein. The sample has some 880,000 distinct CDR3 sequences, about 36% seen once; the top ten hold 13%. The CDR3 has 13 residues. With 6 bases clipped from V and 5 bases from J, the junction kept 4 bases outside the gene matches. This TCR was recovered from a man between 18 and 35 years old in good health. The sequenced sample consisted of blood. The chain uses TRBV12-3 or TRBV12-4 and TRBJ2-5; 9 bases fit TRBD2. The CDR3 nucleotides are TGTGCCAGCAGCCCTGGGACTAGCGAGACCCAGTACTTC. Translating gives CASSPGTSETQYF.